This T cell receptor (beta chain) comes out of a study of cytomegalovirus exposure and HLA in healthy donors. Turning to this clone: Its antigen remains unknown.

Study results and caveats: Among TCR beta chains, those listed as cytomegalovirus-associated numbered under 200.

Trimming took 5 bases from V and 4 from J, leaving 13 bases between them. The germline V gene has CDR1 SGHRS and CDR2 YFSETQ. The CDR3 runs to 14 residues. Data came from immunoSEQ multiplex PCR; TCRdb stores just in-frame clones and leaves some out. In the table there are around 99,000 clones, roughly 86% of which are singletons. This sequence originates from a woman aged 18-29 years in good health and CMV-seronegative. Material: PBMCs. The gene calls are TRBV5-1 and TRBJ1-5, with a possible D match to TRBD1 (5 bases). The CDR3 region is CASSSNGGNQPQHF. CDR3 bases: TGCGCCAGCAGTTCCAACGGGGGAAATCAGCCCCAGCATTTT.